A single sample gave rise to the 5 T cell receptor beta chains below, sequenced in a study of T cells in Graves' hyperthyroidism and ophthalmopathy. Amplification of TCR beta CDR3 regions used RNA as the template. HTBI primers were employed in a first-round RT-PCR of the TCR CDR3. TCRdb re-called the multiplex PCR reads with MiXCR, one entry per CDR3 protein. The table shows 280,000 or so distinct CDR3 sequences, with 13% to 15% occurring only once. What was sequenced was blood. The receptors derive from a woman aged 50 to 65 with Graves' hyperthyroidism that later progressed to Graves' ophthalmopathy.

In its sample, this clonotype was seen many times. The J gene is TRBJ1-2, the V gene TRBV9; possible D gene TRBD1, 6 bases. Trimming removed 0 bases at V and 8 bases at J, with 17 bases between. The germline V gene encodes CDR1 SGDLS and CDR2 YYNGEE. The CDR3 totals 15 residues. This chain's CDR3 is CASSVAPGQGQGYTF. The DNA for the CDR3 is TGTGCCAGCAGCGTAGCTCCGGGGCAGGGGCAAGGCTACACCTTC.

This clonotype was recorded at least ten times. This chain joins TRBV12-3 or TRBV12-4 and TRBJ1-1; unclear D gene. The germline V and J ends were trimmed by 3 bases and 5 bases, with 13 bases remaining between them. There are 14 residues in the CDR3. In DNA, the CDR3 is TGTGCCAGCAGTTTCCCGGCGGCGGCTACTGAAGCTTTCTTT. It translates to CASSFPAAATEAFF.

This clonotype was recorded many times. V is TRBV18 and J is TRBJ2-1; D possibly corresponds to TRBD2 (5 bases). This CDR3 comprises 13 residues. Trimming removed 3 bases at V and 7 bases at J, with 10 bases between. In germline, CDR1 is KGHSH, CDR2 LQKENI. The CDR3 DNA follows: TGTGCCAGCTCACCCTCCCGGGGTAATGAGCAGTTCTTC. The encoded protein is CASSPSRGNEQFF.

This clonotype was observed at least ten times. The chain uses TRBV20-1 and TRBJ2-7, with D maybe TRBD1 (7 bases). The CDR3 totals 15 residues. Germline V CDR1 and CDR2: DFQATT, SNEGSKA (reference sequence). The V end lost 5 bases, the J end lost 3 bases, and 20 bases lay between the germline ends. CDR3 DNA sequence: TGCAGTGCTCCAAGGGGGGACAGTATAATCTACGAGCAGTACTTC. Translation: CSAPRGDSIIYEQYF.

This clonotype was detected ten times or more. The chain links TRBV27 to TRBJ2-3; D unresolved. V lost 5 bases, J lost 6 bases, and 9 bases lay in between. The V gene's germline CDR1 is MNHEY and CDR2 SMNVEV (reference sequence). The CDR3 is 12 residues long. Written as DNA, the CDR3 is TGTGCCAGCAGTCCCCCCCCCGATACGCAGTATTTT. Translated: CASSPPPDTQYF.